In its sample, the clone carrying this T cell receptor beta chain was seen a few times. The data originate from a study of PD-1 blockade in classical Hodgkin lymphoma. The time point: newly diagnosed, previously untreated cHL patient sample. Magnetic negative selection purified CD4+ T cells from thawed PBMCs. Produced via immunoSEQ multiplex PCR; TCRdb's table is partial and in-frame only. The table has fewer than 35,000 clones, about 88% seen once. This CDR3 comprises 13 residues. Germline loops: CDR1 LNHDA, CDR2 SQIVND (reference sequence). V lost 7 bases, J lost 4 bases, and 13 bases lay in between.

The chain joins TRBV19 to TRBJ1-1, with D perhaps matching TRBD1 (6 bases). The clonotype was recovered from a human donor with classical Hodgkin lymphoma. Specimen: CD4+ T cells from blood. DNA for the CDR3: TGTGCCAGTATTGGTAAAGGGGGCACTGAAGCTTTCTTT. It encodes CASIGKGGTEAFF. Together with reference TRBV19 and TRBJ1-1, the CDR3 gives the full variable domain: DGGITQSPKYLFRKEGQNVTLSCEQNLNHDAMYWYRQDPGQGLRLIYYSQIVNDFQKGDIAEGYSVSREKKESFPLTVTSAQKNPTAFYLCASIGKGGTEAFFGQGTRLTVV.